The present T cell receptor (beta chain) was sequenced within a study of technical replicates of blood from four donors. Sequencing was performed with immunoSEQ multiplex PCR; in TCRdb, only in-frame clones are kept and a portion is missing. This repertoire shows 62,000 or so clones, around nine tenths found once; its top ten account for 4.5% to 5.5%. CDR1 and CDR2 (germline): MNHNS, SASEGT. The CDR3 totals 14 residues. The junction had 7 bases not matched to a gene; V was cut back by 1 base and J by 8 bases. This chain joins TRBV6-1 and TRBJ1-2, with 7 bases fitting TRBD1. The receptor's source is a human donor in good health. Some clones in this sample may be carry-over from other donors' samples. The sequenced sample consisted of PBMCs. Here the CDR3 DNA reads TGTGCCAGCAGTGAAGGACCGACAGGGTACGGCTACACCTTC. Translation gives CASSEGPTGYGYTF.